Given below is one T cell receptor beta chain in context. The antigen is undetermined. If no ophthalmopathy progression occurred within 18 months, Graves' hyperthyroidism was stable. Amplification of TCR beta CDR3 regions used RNA as the template. With the HTBI primer set, the TCR CDR3 went through a first round of RT-PCR. TCRdb fed the multiplex PCR reads into MiXCR, producing one record per CDR3 protein. The sample carries just over 550,000 distinct CDR3 sequences, just over 45% recorded once. Germline V lookup: CDR1 SNHLY, CDR2 FYNNEI. The CDR3 totals 13 residues. The ends lost 7 bases at V and 8 bases at J; junction bases unmatched: 9. This specimen comes from a study of T cells in Graves' hyperthyroidism and ophthalmopathy. Overall study findings and caveats: Blood samples included most of the expanded thyroid clonotypes exceeding 0.001. Ophthalmopathy, which appeared later, was predicted by the model a median about 6.8 months before onset.

Sequenced: peripheral blood or thyroid tissue (not recorded which). The chain recombines TRBV2 with TRBJ1-2; TRBD1 agrees at 8 bases. The sequence was obtained from a woman between 18 and 30 years old with Graves' hyperthyroidism. In DNA, the CDR3 is TGTGCCAGCAAAGACAGGGGAGTTTACGGCTACACCTTC. This sequence encodes CASKDRGVYGYTF.